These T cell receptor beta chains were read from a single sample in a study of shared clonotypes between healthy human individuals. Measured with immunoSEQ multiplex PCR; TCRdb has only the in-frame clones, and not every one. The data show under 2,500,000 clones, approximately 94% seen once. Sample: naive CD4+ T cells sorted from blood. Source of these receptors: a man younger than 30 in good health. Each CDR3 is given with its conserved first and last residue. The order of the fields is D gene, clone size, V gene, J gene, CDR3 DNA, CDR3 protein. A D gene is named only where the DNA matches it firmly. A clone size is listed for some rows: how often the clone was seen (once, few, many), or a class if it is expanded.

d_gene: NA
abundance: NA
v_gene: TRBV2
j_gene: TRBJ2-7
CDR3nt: TGTGCCAGCAGTGGAACCTACGAGCAGTACTTC
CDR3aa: CASSGTYEQYF

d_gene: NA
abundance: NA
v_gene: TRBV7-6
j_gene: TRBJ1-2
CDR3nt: TGTGCCAGCAGCTCCCAGGATGGCTACACCTTC
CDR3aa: CASSSQDGYTF

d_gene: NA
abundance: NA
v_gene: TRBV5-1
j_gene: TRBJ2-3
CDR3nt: TGCGCCAGCAGCTTGGCGGACCCTAGCACAGATACGCAGTATTTT
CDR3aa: CASSLADPSTDTQYF

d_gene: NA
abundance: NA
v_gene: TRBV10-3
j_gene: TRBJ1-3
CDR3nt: TGTGCCATCAGTGCTGGAGTGACTGGAAACACCATATATTTT
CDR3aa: CAISAGVTGNTIYF

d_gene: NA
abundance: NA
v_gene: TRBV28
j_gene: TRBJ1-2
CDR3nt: TGTGCCAGCAGTTTACCGACTTGGGACGGCTCTAACTATGGCTACACCTTC
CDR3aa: CASSLPTWDGSNYGYTF

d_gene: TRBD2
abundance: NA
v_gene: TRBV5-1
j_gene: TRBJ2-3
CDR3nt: TGCGCCAGCAGCTTGGGGCGGGGGGACACAGATACGCAGTATTTT
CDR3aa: CASSLGRGDTDTQYF

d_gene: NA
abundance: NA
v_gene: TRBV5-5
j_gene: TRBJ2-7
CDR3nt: TGTGCCAGCAGCTTGGGGAACAGGGTCACCTACGAGCAGTACTTC
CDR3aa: CASSLGNRVTYEQYF

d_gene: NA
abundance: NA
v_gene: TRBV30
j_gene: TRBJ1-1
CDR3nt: TGTGCCTGGAGTGGCAGGGTTCGGTGGGGAACTGAAGCTTTCTTT
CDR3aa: CAWSGRVRWGTEAFF

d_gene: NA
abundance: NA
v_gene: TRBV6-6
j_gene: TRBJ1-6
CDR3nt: TGTGCCAGCAGTTACGCAGAGGATAATTCACCCCTCCACTTT
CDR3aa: CASSYAEDNSPLHF

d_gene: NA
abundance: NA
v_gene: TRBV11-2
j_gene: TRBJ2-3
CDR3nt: TGTGCCAGCAGCTTAGTGGGGGGGGACAGGAGCACAGATACGCAGTATTTT
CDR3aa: CASSLVGGDRSTDTQYF

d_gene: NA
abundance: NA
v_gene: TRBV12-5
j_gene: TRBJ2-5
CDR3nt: TGTGCTAGTGGTCCCAGGACCCAAGAGACCCAGTACTTC
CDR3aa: CASGPRTQETQYF

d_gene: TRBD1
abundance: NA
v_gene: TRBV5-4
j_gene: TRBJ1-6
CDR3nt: TGTGCCAGCAGCGCGAAAACAGGGGGCTCCTATAATTCACCCCTCCACTTT
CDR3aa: CASSAKTGGSYNSPLHF

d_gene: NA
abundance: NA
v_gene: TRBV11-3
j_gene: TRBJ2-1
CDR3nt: TGTGCCAGCAGCTTAAACAACTACAATGAGCAGTTCTTC
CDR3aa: CASSLNNYNEQFF

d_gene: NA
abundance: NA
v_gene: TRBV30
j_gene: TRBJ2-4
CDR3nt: TGTGCCTGGGTACATCAAAACATTCAGTACTTC
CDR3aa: CAWVHQNIQYF

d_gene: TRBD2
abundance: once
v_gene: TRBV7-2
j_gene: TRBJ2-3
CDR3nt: TGTGCCAGCAGCTTAGGTAGCGGGAGGGGCGTAGATACGCAGTATTTT
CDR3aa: CASSLGSGRGVDTQYF

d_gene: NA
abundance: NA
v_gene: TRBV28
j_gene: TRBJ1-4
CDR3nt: TGTGCCAGCAGTTTAACGCTCAGCTATGAAAAACTGTTTTTT
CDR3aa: CASSLTLSYEKLFF

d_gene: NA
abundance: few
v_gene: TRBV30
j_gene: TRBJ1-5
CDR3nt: TGTGCCTGGAGTGCCAACAGCAATCAGCCCCAGCATTTT
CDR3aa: CAWSANSNQPQHF

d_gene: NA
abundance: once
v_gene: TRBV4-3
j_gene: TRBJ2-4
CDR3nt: TGCGCCAGCAGATTGCTTATGGGGGCATCCAAAAACATTCAGTACTTC
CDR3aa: CASRLLMGASKNIQYF

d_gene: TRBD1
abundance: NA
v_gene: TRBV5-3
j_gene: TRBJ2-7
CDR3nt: TGTGCCAGAAGCTTGTCCCAGGGGACAGGACCATACGAGCAGTACTTC
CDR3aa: CARSLSQGTGPYEQYF

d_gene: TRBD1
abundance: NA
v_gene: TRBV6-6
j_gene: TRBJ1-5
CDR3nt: TGTGCCACCGACTCTGGACAGGGGGCAATTCAGCCCCAGCATTTT
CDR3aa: CATDSGQGAIQPQHF

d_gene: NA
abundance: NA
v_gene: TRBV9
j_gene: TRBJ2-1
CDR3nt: TGTGCCAGCAGCGTCACCCAGGGAGCTCACAATGAGCAGTTCTTC
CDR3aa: CASSVTQGAHNEQFF

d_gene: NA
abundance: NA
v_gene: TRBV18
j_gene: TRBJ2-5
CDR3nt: TGTGCCAGCTCACCTAGTAACAATCCGAAAGAGACCCAGTACTTC
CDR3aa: CASSPSNNPKETQYF

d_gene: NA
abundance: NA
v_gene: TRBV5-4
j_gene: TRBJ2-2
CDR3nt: TGTGCCAGCAGCTTTGGAGGGGGGAACACCGGGGAGCTGTTTTTT
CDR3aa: CASSFGGGNTGELFF

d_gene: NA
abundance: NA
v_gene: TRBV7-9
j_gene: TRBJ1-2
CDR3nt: TGTGCCAGCATCCCGACGGGAATCCATGGCTACACCTTC
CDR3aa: CASIPTGIHGYTF

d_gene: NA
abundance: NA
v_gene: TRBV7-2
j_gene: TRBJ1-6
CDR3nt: TGTGCCAGCAGCTTAGTCACAGGGTTAGATTCACCCCTCCACTTT
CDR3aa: CASSLVTGLDSPLHF

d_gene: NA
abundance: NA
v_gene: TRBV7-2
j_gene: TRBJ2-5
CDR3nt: TGTGCCAGCAGCTTAGGAGGCAGGCTTCAAGAGACCCAGTACTTC
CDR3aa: CASSLGGRLQETQYF

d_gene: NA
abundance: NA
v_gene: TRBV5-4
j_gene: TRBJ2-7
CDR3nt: TGTGCCAGCAGCCCTTGGGGGGAAAGCTCCTACGAGCAGTACTTC
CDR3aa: CASSPWGESSYEQYF